These 26 T cell receptor beta chains originate from one sample sequenced in a study of shared clonotypes between healthy human individuals. The method was immunoSEQ multiplex PCR; TCRdb's version includes in-frame clones alone and lacks a portion of them. Counted here are under 1,100,000 clones, approximately 78% occurring once; the ten biggest clones make up under 0.8%. The sample taken for sequencing was memory CD4+ T cells from PBMCs. As for subset: CD45RA-negative fraction. The receptor source for this set is a man aged 18 to 29 in good health. Some clones in this sample may be carry-over from other donors' samples.

The chain combines TRBV7-6 with TRBJ2-1, with 15 bases aligning to TRBD2. Germline V lookup: CDR1 SGHVS, CDR2 FNYEAQ. With 4 bases clipped from V and 7 bases from J, the junction kept 5 bases outside the gene matches. CDR3 length equals 16 residues. The DNA of the CDR3 is TGTGCCAGCAGCTCCAGGGGACTAGCGGGAGGTAATGAGCAGTTCTTC. This gives the protein CASSSRGLAGGNEQFF. Supplemented by reference TRBV7-6 and TRBJ2-1, the full variable domain reads GAGVSQSPRYKVTKRGQDVALRCDPISGHVSLYWYRQALGQGPEFLTYFNYEAQQDKSGLPNDRFSAERPEGSISTLTIQRTEQRDSAMYRCASSSRGLAGGNEQFFGPGTRLTVL.

The chain joins TRBV6-1 to TRBJ2-5, with 13 bases identical to TRBD2. V trimming: 4 bases; J trimming: 5 bases; junction bases outside the gene matches: 10. Germline loops: CDR1 MNHNS, CDR2 SASEGT. CDR3 length equals 17 residues. The CDR3 DNA reads TGTGCCAGCAGTGCGGGAGGACTAGCGGGAGTCAGGGAGACCCAGTACTTC. Protein product: CASSAGGLAGVRETQYF.

The rearrangement uses TRBV6-1 and TRBJ1-2; no firm D call. The length of the CDR3 is 13 residues. V lost 5 bases, J lost 2 bases, and 9 bases lay in between. Germline V gene sequence: CDR1 MNHNS, CDR2 SASEGT. In DNA, the CDR3 is TGTGCCAGCAGTCCTTCTCCCAACTATGGCTACACCTTC. It is translated as CASSPSPNYGYTF.

The chain is built from TRBV19 and TRBJ2-2; possibly TRBD1 for D (7 bases). Per the germline V gene, CDR1 is LNHDA and CDR2 is SQIVND (reference sequence). The CDR3 consists of 13 residues. The V end lost 3 bases, the J end lost 9 bases, and 11 bases lay between the germline ends. The CDR3 here is CASSIGGQRELFF. CDR3 sequence (DNA): TGTGCCAGTAGTATCGGGGGACAGCGGGAGCTGTTTTTT.

For this clone: One end of the junction does not line up with germline, which may come from a read error. The CDR3 DNA sequence: TGTGCTAGCCGCCCTAGTAATCAAGAAACCCAGTACTTC. Translating gives CASRPSNQETQYF. The rearrangement uses TRBV12-5 and TRBJ2-5; D not certain. Germline CDR1 and CDR2: LGHNT and FRNRAP. The CDR3 has 13 residues.

As concerns this clone: The identical CDR3 is also encoded by other nucleotide sequences in the sample. The CDR3 reads CASSYQGNQPQHF. The CDR3 nucleotides are TGTGCCAGCAGTTACCAGGGGAATCAGCCCCAGCATTTT. The rearrangement joins TRBV6-6 to TRBJ1-5; possible D gene TRBD1, 6 bases. This CDR3 has 13 amino acids. V lost 2 bases and J 4 bases, leaving 6 bases between the germline ends. Per the germline V gene, CDR1 is MNHNY and CDR2 is SVGAGI (reference sequence).

V is TRBV7-9 and J is TRBJ2-7, with D possibly TRBD1 on 6 matching bases. The V gene's germline CDR1 is SEHNR and CDR2 FQNEAQ (reference sequence). V lost 1 base, J lost 2 bases, and 9 bases lay in between. The CDR3 has 14 amino acids. CDR3 in amino acids: CASSLGTVTYEQYF. DNA of the CDR3: TGTGCCAGCAGCTTAGGGACAGTCACCTACGAGCAGTACTTC.

The chain joins TRBV19 to TRBJ2-7, with 9 bases fitting TRBD1. The CDR3 runs 15 residues. The V and J ends lost 5 bases and 4 bases, in that order; junction bases with no gene match: 9. Germline CDR1 reads LNHDA; CDR2 reads SQIVND (reference sequence). Here the CDR3 DNA reads TGTGCCAGTAGTCGAACGGGACAGGGAGCATACGAGCAGTACTTC. Residues: CASSRTGQGAYEQYF.

This clone was recorded at least ten times. The rearrangement links TRBV10-3 to TRBJ2-7, with 8 bases that match TRBD1. The CDR3 is 14 residues long. Germline lookup yields CDR1 ENHRY and CDR2 SYGVKD. With V trimmed by 9 bases and J by 2 bases, 9 bases remained unmatched. The CDR3 reads CAISPGGRAYEQYF. In DNA form, the CDR3 reads TGTGCCATTTCTCCAGGGGGCAGGGCCTACGAGCAGTACTTC.

The J gene is TRBJ2-3, the V gene TRBV9; TRBD2 is a possible D gene (6 bases). This CDR3 has 14 residues. Germline CDR1 is SGDLS and CDR2 is YYNGEE. The germline V and J ends were trimmed by 4 bases and 6 bases, with 15 bases remaining between them. CDR3 protein: CASSFSGRPDTQYF. CDR3 nucleotide sequence: TGTGCCAGCAGCTTTAGCGGCCGTCCGGATACGCAGTATTTT.

The chain recombines TRBV11-3 with TRBJ2-1; D is perhaps TRBD1 (6 bases). CDR3 size: 14 residues. Per germline, CDR1 SGHNT and CDR2 YENEEA. V lost 5 bases and J lost 3, with 11 bases in between. In nucleotides, the CDR3 is TGTGCCAGCAGCCCCCAGGGGTTCTACAATGAGCAGTTCTTC. Translating it yields CASSPQGFYNEQFF.

This chain uses TRBV27 with TRBJ2-3, with no clear D. Trimming stripped 3 bases from V and 2 bases from J, with 6 bases between. Germline values: CDR1 MNHEY, CDR2 SMNVEV (reference sequence). This CDR3 has 13 residues. CDR3 protein: CASSFAPTDTQYF. CDR3 bases: TGTGCCAGCAGTTTTGCCCCCACAGATACGCAGTATTTT.

This sequence joins TRBV5-1 and TRBJ2-1; D uncertain. CDR1 is SGHRS, CDR2 YFSETQ, per germline. Trimming removed 0 bases at V and 10 bases at J, with 11 bases between. The CDR3 loop spans 13 amino acids. The CDR3 protein is CASSLVGSKEQFF. CDR3 bases: TGCGCCAGCAGCTTGGTTGGCAGTAAGGAGCAGTTCTTC.

The V and J genes are TRBV27 and TRBJ1-5; D is uncertain. Trimming stripped 5 bases from V and 0 bases from J, with 23 bases between. The CDR3 loop spans 19 amino acids. The germline CDR1 and CDR2 sequences are MNHEY and SMNVEV (reference sequence). Here the CDR3 DNA reads TGTGCCAGCAGTGGAAAGCCCATCGCCAGTACATATAGCAATCAGCCCCAGCATTTT. The encoded protein is CASSGKPIASTYSNQPQHF.

The chain has TRBV6-1 and TRBJ1-1; no reliable D call. CDR3 length equals 11 residues. Between the trimmed V and J ends, which lost 3 bases and 14 bases, there was a span of 13 bases. Germline CDR1 and CDR2: MNHNS and SASEGT. The DNA for the CDR3 is TGTGCCAGCAGTGAGCGTCCACCGCCCTTCTTT. Translated: CASSERPPPFF.

The genes are TRBV7-9 and TRBJ2-3; 12 bases fit TRBD2. CDR3 length: 17 residues. Germline V lookup: CDR1 SEHNR, CDR2 FQNEAQ (reference sequence). The junction had 8 bases not matched to a gene; V was cut back by 2 bases and J by 5 bases. CDR3 nucleotide sequence: TGTGCCAGCAGCTTAAGTTTACTAGCGGGAGGTAGAGATACGCAGTATTTT. Its protein is CASSLSLLAGGRDTQYF. Filled out from reference TRBV7-9 and TRBJ2-3, the complete variable domain reads DTGVSQNPRHKITKRGQNVTFRCDPISEHNRLYWYRQTLGQGPEFLTYFQNEAQLEKSRLLSDRFSAERPKGSFSTLEIQRTEQGDSAMYLCASSLSLLAGGRDTQYFGPGTRLTVL.

A single count supports this clone. The chain combines TRBV5-8 with TRBJ1-3; D call uncertain. Trimming pared 2 bases from V and 0 bases from J, leaving 6 bases between. The germline V gene has CDR1 SGHTS and CDR2 YDEGEE. The CDR3 has 14 amino acids. CDR3 sequence (DNA): TGTGCCAGCAGCTTTCTGGGCTCTGGAAACACCATATATTTT. It translates to CASSFLGSGNTIYF.

The table lists this clone with a few counts. This chain joins TRBV28 and TRBJ2-1; D assignment may be TRBD1 or TRBD2 (6 bases each). The CDR3 totals 15 residues. Trimming removed 5 bases at V and 15 bases at J, with 26 bases between. CDR1 and CDR2 from the germline V gene are MDHEN and SYDVKM. The CDR3 DNA follows: TGTGCCAGCAGTCCGAACCCGGGGGCGACCGCTCTTCTGTTCTTC. Translated: CASSPNPGATALLFF.

The gene calls are TRBV11-2 and TRBJ1-1; D is ambiguous. Per germline, CDR1 SGHAT and CDR2 FQNNGV. The CDR3 runs 13 residues. V shed 1 base and J shed 6 bases, with 9 bases lying between them. This CDR3 is CASSLGPPSEAFF. As DNA, the CDR3 is TGTGCCAGCAGCTTAGGCCCCCCCTCTGAAGCTTTCTTT.

V usage is TRBV4-2 and J usage is TRBJ1-1; no firm D call. The CDR3 runs 14 residues. The V gene lost 4 bases and the J gene lost 1 base, with 10 bases spanning the gap. The germline V gene has CDR1 LGHNA and CDR2 YNFKEQ. The chain's CDR3 is CASSLLAGNTEAFF. DNA of the CDR3: TGTGCCAGCAGCCTACTGGCCGGGAACACTGAAGCTTTCTTT.

The J gene is TRBJ2-7, the V gene TRBV7-2; a possible D gene is TRBD1 (7 bases). CDR3 length: 15 amino acids. The V gene lost 6 bases and the J gene lost 3 bases, with 18 bases spanning the gap. Looked up from germline, CDR1 is SGHTA and CDR2 is FQGNSA. CDR3 sequence: CASSRTSQGGYEQYF. DNA of the CDR3: TGTGCCAGCAGTAGAACGAGCCAGGGGGGCTACGAGCAGTACTTC.

As regards this clone: An end of the junction differs from the germline gene, which may be a read error. The chain combines TRBV5-8 with TRBJ2-7, with 7 bases matching TRBD1. Germline V gene sequence: CDR1 SGHTS, CDR2 YDEGEE. The CDR3 consists of 14 residues. The CDR3 region is CASRDRQGSHEQYF. The CDR3 coding sequence is TGTGCCAGCAGAGACAGACAGGGCTCCCACGAGCAGTACTTC.

J is TRBJ1-5 and V is TRBV5-8; 10 nucleotides line up with TRBD1. Germline loops: CDR1 SGHTS, CDR2 YDEGEE. The CDR3 is made up of 17 amino acids. J gave up 1 base and V 3 bases, and 7 bases lay outside the gene matches. This CDR3 reads CASSWTGGAFSNQPQHF. CDR3 DNA sequence: TGTGCCAGCAGCTGGACAGGGGGAGCCTTCAGCAATCAGCCCCAGCATTTT.

This clone was detected a few times. Distinct nucleotide sequences in the sample also encode this CDR3. The rearrangement joins TRBV28 to TRBJ1-2; D may be TRBD1 (5 bases). CDR3 length: 13 residues. CDR1 and CDR2 (germline): MDHEN, SYDVKM. The V gene lost 3 bases and the J gene lost 5 bases, with 10 bases spanning the gap. Here the CDR3 reads CASSFGAGYGYTF. CDR3 in DNA: TGTGCCAGCAGTTTTGGGGCTGGGTATGGCTACACCTTC.

To note about this clone: The identical CDR3 is also encoded by other nucleotide sequences in the sample. The CDR3 DNA reads TGTGCCTGGAGTGTCGGAAACACCATATATTTT. Protein: CAWSVGNTIYF. J is TRBJ1-3 and V is TRBV30, with D hard to call. Germline-derived CDR1 and CDR2 are GTSNPN and SVGIG (reference sequence). With 0 bases removed from V and 4 bases from J, the gap between germline ends came to 1 base. This CDR3 is built from 11 residues.

V gene TRBV19 combines with J gene TRBJ2-1; D is ambiguous. V lost 6 bases, J lost 7 bases, and 10 bases lay in between. The CDR3 is made up of 12 amino acids. From germline, CDR1 is LNHDA and CDR2 SQIVND (reference sequence). The CDR3: CASSPPPNEQFF. The DNA of the CDR3 is TGTGCCAGTAGCCCCCCTCCGAATGAGCAGTTCTTC.